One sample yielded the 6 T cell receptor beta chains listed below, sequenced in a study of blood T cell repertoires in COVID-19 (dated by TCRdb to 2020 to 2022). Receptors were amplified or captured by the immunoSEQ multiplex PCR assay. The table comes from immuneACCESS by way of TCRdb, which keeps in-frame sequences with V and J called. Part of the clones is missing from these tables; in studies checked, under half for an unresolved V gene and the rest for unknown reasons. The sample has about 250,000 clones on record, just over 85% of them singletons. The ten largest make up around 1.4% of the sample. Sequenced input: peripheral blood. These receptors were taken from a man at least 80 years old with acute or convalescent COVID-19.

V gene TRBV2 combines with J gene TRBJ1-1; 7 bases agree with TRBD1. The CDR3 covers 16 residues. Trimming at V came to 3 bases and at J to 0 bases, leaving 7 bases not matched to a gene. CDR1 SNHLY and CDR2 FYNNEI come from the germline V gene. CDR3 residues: CASSDGQAVVNTEAFF. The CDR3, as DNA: TGTGCCAGCAGTGACGGACAGGCGGTCGTGAACACTGAAGCTTTCTTT.

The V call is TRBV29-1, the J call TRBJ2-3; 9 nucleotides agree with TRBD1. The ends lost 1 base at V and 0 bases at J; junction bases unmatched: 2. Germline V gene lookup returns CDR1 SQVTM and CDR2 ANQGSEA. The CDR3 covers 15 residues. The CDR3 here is CSVEGGTGSTDTQYF. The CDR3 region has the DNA TGCAGCGTTGAAGGAGGGACAGGGAGCACAGATACGCAGTATTTT.

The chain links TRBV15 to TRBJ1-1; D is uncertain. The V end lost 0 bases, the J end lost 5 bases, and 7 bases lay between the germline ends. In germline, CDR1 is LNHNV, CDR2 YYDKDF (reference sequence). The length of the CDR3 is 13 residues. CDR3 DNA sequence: TGTGCCACCAGCAGAGAGAGGATAACTGAAGCTTTCTTT. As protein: CATSRERITEAFF.

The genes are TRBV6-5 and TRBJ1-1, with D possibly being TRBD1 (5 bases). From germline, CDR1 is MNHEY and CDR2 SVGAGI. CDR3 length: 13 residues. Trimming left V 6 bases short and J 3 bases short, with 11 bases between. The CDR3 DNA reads TGTGCCAGCAGCTGGTTGGGGCACACTGAAGCTTTCTTT. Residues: CASSWLGHTEAFF.

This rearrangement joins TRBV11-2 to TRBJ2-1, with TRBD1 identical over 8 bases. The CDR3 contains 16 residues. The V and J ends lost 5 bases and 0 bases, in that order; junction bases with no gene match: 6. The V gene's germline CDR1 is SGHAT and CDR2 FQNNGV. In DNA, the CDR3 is TGTGCCAGCAGCGCTACAGGGGGGCTCTCCTACAATGAGCAGTTCTTC. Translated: CASSATGGLSYNEQFF. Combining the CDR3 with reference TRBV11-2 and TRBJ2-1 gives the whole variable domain EAGVAQSPRYKIIEKRQSVAFWCNPISGHATLYWYQQILGQGPKLLIQFQNNGVVDDSQLPKDRFSAERLKGVDSTLKIQPAKLEDSAVYLCASSATGGLSYNEQFFGPGTRLTVL.

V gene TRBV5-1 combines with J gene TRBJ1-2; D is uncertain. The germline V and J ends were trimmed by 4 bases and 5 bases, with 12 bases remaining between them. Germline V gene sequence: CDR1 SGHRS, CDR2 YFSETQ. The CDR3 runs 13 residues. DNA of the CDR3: TGCGCCAGCAGCGAGGATATCGGTTATGGCTACACCTTC. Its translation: CASSEDIGYGYTF. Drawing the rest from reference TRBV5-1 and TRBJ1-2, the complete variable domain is KAGVTQTPRYLIKTRGQQVTLSCSPISGHRSVSWYQQTPGQGLQFLFEYFSETQRNKGNFPGRFSGRQFSNSRSEMNVSTLELGDSALYLCASSEDIGYGYTFGSGTRLTVV.